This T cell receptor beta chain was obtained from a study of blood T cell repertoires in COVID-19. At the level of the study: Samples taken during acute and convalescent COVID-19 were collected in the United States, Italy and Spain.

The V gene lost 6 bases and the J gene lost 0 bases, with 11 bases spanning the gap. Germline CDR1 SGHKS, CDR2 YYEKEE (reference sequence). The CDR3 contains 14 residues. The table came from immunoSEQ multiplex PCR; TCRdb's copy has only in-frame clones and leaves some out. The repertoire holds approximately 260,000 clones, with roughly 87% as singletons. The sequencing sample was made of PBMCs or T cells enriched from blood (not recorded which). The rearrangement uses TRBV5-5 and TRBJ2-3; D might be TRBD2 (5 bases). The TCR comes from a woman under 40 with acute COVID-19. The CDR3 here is CASKDSVSTDTQYF. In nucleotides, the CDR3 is TGTGCCAGCAAAGATAGCGTCAGCACAGATACGCAGTATTTT.